The 2 T cell receptor beta chains below all came from one sample that was sequenced in a study of blood T cell repertoires in COVID-19. The repertoire was sequenced with immunoSEQ multiplex PCR; TCRdb's copy has only in-frame clones and lacks some. The sample shows tens of thousands of clones, just over 85% of them seen only once. Material for sequencing was peripheral blood. These receptors were obtained from a man between 65 and 85 years old in a cohort sampled during active COVID-19.

The chain is built from TRBV7-2 and TRBJ2-2; 7 bases agree with TRBD2. V lost 4 bases to trimming and J lost 5 bases; unmatched junction nucleotides: 7. Germline V CDR1 and CDR2: SGHTA, FQGNSA. This CDR3 region has 15 residues. The CDR3 loop is CASSSRREGTGELFF. The CDR3 bases are TGTGCCAGCAGCTCCCGCAGGGAGGGAACCGGGGAGCTGTTTTTT.

This rearrangement joins TRBV6-5 to TRBJ2-1, with TRBD2 identical over 7 bases. After removal of 6 bases from V and 3 bases from J, the junction contained 5 bases not matched to a gene. Germline CDR1 MNHEY, CDR2 SVGAGI. The CDR3 has 14 amino acids. CDR3 coding DNA: TGTGCCAGCAGGGAGCGGGACTACTACAATGAGCAGTTCTTC. It yields the protein CASRERDYYNEQFF.